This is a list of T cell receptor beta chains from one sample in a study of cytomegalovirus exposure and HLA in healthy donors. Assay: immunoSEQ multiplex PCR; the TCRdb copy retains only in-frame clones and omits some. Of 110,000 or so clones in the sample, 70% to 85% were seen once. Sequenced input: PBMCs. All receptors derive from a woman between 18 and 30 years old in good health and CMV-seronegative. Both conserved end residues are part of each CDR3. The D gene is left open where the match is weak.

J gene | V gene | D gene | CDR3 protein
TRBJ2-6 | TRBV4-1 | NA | CASSQDLTGSGANVLTF
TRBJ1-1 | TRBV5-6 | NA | CASSRGGGTEAFF
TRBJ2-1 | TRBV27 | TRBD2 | CASSLFRGSPYNEQFF
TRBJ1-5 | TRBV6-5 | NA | CASSLTASNQPQHF
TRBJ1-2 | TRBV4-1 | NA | CASNPPQGIRYGYTF
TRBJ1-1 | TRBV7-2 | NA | CASSSRMGRNSTEAFF
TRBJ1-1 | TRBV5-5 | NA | CASSSDVDRDTEAFF
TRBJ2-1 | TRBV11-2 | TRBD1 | CASTLDRGPNEQFF
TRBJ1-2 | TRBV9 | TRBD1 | CASSVQGAGNYGYTF
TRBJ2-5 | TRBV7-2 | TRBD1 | CASSLVVDRAETQYF
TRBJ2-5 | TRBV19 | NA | CASSYGTPLREQYF
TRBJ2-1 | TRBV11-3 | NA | CASSLDLTPVREQFF
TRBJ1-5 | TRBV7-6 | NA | CASSKGVGSNQPQHF